This is a list of T cell receptor beta chains from one sample in a study of T-cell reconstitution after alpha-beta-depleted transplantation in children. TCRdb reprocessed the PCR reads with MiXCR, giving one entry per CDR3 protein. This table has 75,000 to 80,000 distinct CDR3 sequences, 15% to 20% appearing once. The specimen was PBMCs, mostly from graft donor cells, collected 360 days after TCRalphabeta/CD19-depleted stem cell transplant. The receptors were sampled from a male patient under 10 years old who had a stem cell transplant for acute lymphoblastic leukemia, so the T cells may come from the graft donor. Both conserved end residues are part of each CDR3. A D gene is named only where the DNA matches it firmly. The size field is filled for only some rows; it gives once, few, many or a size class.

D gene: -; clone size: -; J gene: TRBJ2-1; V gene: TRBV27; CDR3 protein: CASSLEPRHANEQFF; CDR3 DNA: TGTGCCAGCAGTTTAGAACCCCGACATGCTAATGAGCAGTTCTTC
D gene: -; clone size: few; J gene: TRBJ2-5; V gene: TRBV27; CDR3 protein: CASSPYHKKTQYF; CDR3 DNA: TGTGCCAGCAGCCCCTACCACAAGAAGACCCAGTACTTC
D gene: -; clone size: -; J gene: TRBJ1-4; V gene: TRBV12-3/TRBV12-4; CDR3 protein: CASSSPGRSATNEKLFF; CDR3 DNA: TGTGCCAGCAGCTCTCCCGGACGGAGTGCAACTAATGAAAAACTGTTTTTT
D gene: TRBD1; clone size: few; J gene: TRBJ2-4; V gene: TRBV4-2; CDR3 protein: CASSQGQGGTVQYF; CDR3 DNA: TGTGCCAGCAGCCAAGGACAGGGTGGAACGGTTCAGTACTTC
D gene: -; clone size: few; J gene: TRBJ2-7; V gene: TRBV29-1; CDR3 protein: CSVATGSYEQYF; CDR3 DNA: TGCAGCGTTGCGACTGGCTCCTACGAGCAGTACTTC
D gene: -; clone size: -; J gene: TRBJ2-4; V gene: TRBV27; CDR3 protein: CASSGTFRDIQYF; CDR3 DNA: TGTGCCAGCAGTGGGACCTTTAGGGACATTCAGTACTTC
D gene: TRBD2; clone size: few; J gene: TRBJ2-5; V gene: TRBV20-1; CDR3 protein: CSARTSGRGRETQYF; CDR3 DNA: TGCAGTGCCAGGACTAGCGGGAGGGGGCGAGAGACCCAGTACTTC
D gene: -; clone size: -; J gene: TRBJ2-1; V gene: TRBV12-3/TRBV12-4; CDR3 protein: CASSLLPRGWDNEQFF; CDR3 DNA: TGTGCCAGCAGTTTACTCCCTCGGGGGTGGGACAATGAGCAGTTCTTC
D gene: -; clone size: many; J gene: TRBJ2-5; V gene: TRBV12-3/TRBV12-4; CDR3 protein: CASSLIADQETQYF; CDR3 DNA: TGTGCCAGCAGTCTTATAGCGGATCAAGAGACCCAGTACTTC
D gene: TRBD2; clone size: few; J gene: TRBJ2-3; V gene: TRBV7-9; CDR3 protein: CASSQRRGGGTDTQYF; CDR3 DNA: TGTGCCAGCAGTCAGCGGAGGGGAGGGGGCACAGATACGCAGTATTTT
D gene: -; clone size: few; J gene: TRBJ2-5; V gene: TRBV5-1; CDR3 protein: CASSLVAGKGETQYF; CDR3 DNA: TGCGCCAGCAGCTTGGTTGCAGGGAAGGGGGAGACCCAGTACTTC
D gene: -; clone size: -; J gene: TRBJ2-5; V gene: TRBV24-1; CDR3 protein: CATSERNQETQYF; CDR3 DNA: TGTGCCACCAGTGAACGGAATCAAGAGACCCAGTACTTC
D gene: -; clone size: -; J gene: TRBJ2-5; V gene: TRBV4-1; CDR3 protein: CASSPLTGETQYF; CDR3 DNA: TGCGCCAGCAGCCCTCTAACTGGAGAGACCCAGTACTTC
D gene: -; clone size: few; J gene: TRBJ2-5; V gene: TRBV5-1; CDR3 protein: CASSLGDSQRETQYF; CDR3 DNA: TGCGCCAGCAGCTTAGGGGACTCCCAACGCGAGACCCAGTACTTC
D gene: -; clone size: -; J gene: TRBJ2-1; V gene: TRBV5-1; CDR3 protein: CASSLASFGTRNEQFF; CDR3 DNA: TGCGCCAGCAGCTTGGCCAGCTTCGGGACGCGCAATGAGCAGTTCTTC
D gene: TRBD2; clone size: many; J gene: TRBJ2-2; V gene: TRBV7-9; CDR3 protein: CASSLVAGVLFF; CDR3 DNA: TGTGCCAGCAGCTTGGTGGCGGGAGTGCTGTTTTTT
D gene: TRBD1; clone size: many; J gene: TRBJ1-2; V gene: TRBV3-1; CDR3 protein: CASSLGQAISYTF; CDR3 DNA: TGTGCCAGCAGTTTGGGACAGGCTATAAGCTACACCTTC